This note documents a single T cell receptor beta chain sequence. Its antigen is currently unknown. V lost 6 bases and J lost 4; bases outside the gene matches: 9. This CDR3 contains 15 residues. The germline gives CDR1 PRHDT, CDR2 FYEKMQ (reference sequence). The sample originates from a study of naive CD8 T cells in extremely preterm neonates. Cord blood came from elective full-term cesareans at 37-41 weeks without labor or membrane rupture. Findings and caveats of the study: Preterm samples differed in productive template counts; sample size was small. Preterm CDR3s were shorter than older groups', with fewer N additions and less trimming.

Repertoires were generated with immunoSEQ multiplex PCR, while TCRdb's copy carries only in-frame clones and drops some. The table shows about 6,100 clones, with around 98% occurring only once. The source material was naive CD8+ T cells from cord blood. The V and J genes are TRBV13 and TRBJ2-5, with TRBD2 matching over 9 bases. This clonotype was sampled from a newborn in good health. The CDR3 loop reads CASRLSGSSGETQYF. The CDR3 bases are TGTGCCAGCAGGCTTAGCGGGAGTTCAGGAGAGACCCAGTACTTC.